This T cell receptor beta chain is drawn from a study of Ad26.COV2.S vaccination and SARS-CoV-2 variants. Study results and caveats: In TCR breadth and depth analyses, total T cell responses may have been underestimated.

Described treatment: 15 to 20 received Ad26.COV2.S at low or high dose, single or two shots; roughly 5 received placebo; per-sample allocation not given. Collection of the samples took place on day 63 after the first injection of vaccine or placebo. An Ad26 vector expressing Wuhan-strain SARS-CoV-2 spike served as the vaccine. The CDR3 is 12 amino acids. Germline V gene sequence: CDR1 SNHLY, CDR2 FYNNEI. The V and J ends lost 6 bases and 5 bases respectively, with 10 bases between them. For this clone: Antigen: not known.

Assay used: immunoSEQ multiplex PCR; TCRdb lists only in-frame clones, some missing. Among about 480,000 clones listed, around nine tenths were seen once. Source: peripheral blood, taken in a trial of Ad26.COV2.S vaccine versus placebo. The sequence was obtained from a person between 18 and 65 years old who received the Ad26.COV2.S COVID-19 vaccine or a placebo. The chain links TRBV2 to TRBJ2-5; no clear D. Here the CDR3 DNA reads TGTGCCAGCAGACAAGATGGTGAGACCCAGTACTTC. Protein sequence: CASRQDGETQYF.